This T cell receptor (beta chain) was sequenced for a study of regulatory T cells in long-lasting Graves disease. Study information: In persistent Graves' disease, antithyroid drugs had been taken for over 5 years and TSH receptor antibodies stayed positive. Study-wide results and limits: Newly diagnosed disease favored TRBV20-1 and TRBJ2-1 over persistent disease.

Time point noted: persistent/refractory GD, antithyroid drugs over 5 years with positive TRAb. The TCR library was prepared using RNA isolated from PBMCs. Germline V gene data show CDR1 as SGHAT and CDR2 as FQNNGV. Trimming stripped 2 bases from V and 2 bases from J, with 12 bases between. The CDR3 loop spans 16 amino acids. Note on this clonotype: Its specificity is not known.

In building TCR beta libraries, iRepertoire HTBI primers were used together with Arm-PCR of CDR3 regions. TCRdb redid the calling of the multiplex PCR reads with MiXCR, one entry per CDR3 protein. The table includes almost 350,000 distinct CDR3 sequences, around 20% detected once. This clonotype originated in a female donor with Graves disease. The rearrangement joins TRBV11-2 to TRBJ2-2; weak D call: TRBD2 (5 bases). The specimen was peripheral blood mononuclear cells (PBMCs), collected when the disease was refractory, from a patient treated with antithyroid drugs. The CDR3 coding sequence is TGTGCCAGCAGCTTATCGTACGGGGTTAACACCGGGGAGCTGTTTTTT. Residues: CASSLSYGVNTGELFF. Full variable domain (rest looked up from reference TRBV11-2 and TRBJ2-2): EAGVAQSPRYKIIEKRQSVAFWCNPISGHATLYWYQQILGQGPKLLIQFQNNGVVDDSQLPKDRFSAERLKGVDSTLKIQPAKLEDSAVYLCASSLSYGVNTGELFFGEGSRLTVL.